The rows below give T cell receptor beta chains drawn from one sample of a study of post-analysis software for immune sequencing data. A single record per CDR3 protein comes from TCRdb applying MiXCR to the PCR reads. In the table there are 740,000 or so distinct CDR3 sequences, around 53% of which are singletons. Sequences were obtained from blood. The receptors here all came from a girl aged 10 to 17 with multiple sclerosis. Each CDR3 is given with its conserved first and last residue. The D gene is left open where the match is weak. Only some rows state a clone size, as once, few, many or a class for expanded clones.

j_gene | abundance | d_gene | v_gene | CDR3nt | CDR3aa
TRBJ2-7 | few | TRBD1 | TRBV5-1 | TGCGCCAGCAGCTATGACAGGGCAGCCTACGAGCAGTACTTC | CASSYDRAAYEQYF
TRBJ2-7 | - | - | TRBV6-5 | TGTGCCAGCGGTTACTCAGGCACCTACGAGCAGTACTTC | CASGYSGTYEQYF
TRBJ2-7 | few | - | TRBV15 | TGTGCCACCAGCAGAGACGGAAATTCCTACGAGCAGTACTTC | CATSRDGNSYEQYF
TRBJ2-7 | once | TRBD1 | TRBV20-1 | TGCAGTGCTAGAGATCCGGGACAGGGCAAAAGCTACGAGCAGTACTTC | CSARDPGQGKSYEQYF
TRBJ2-3 | - | - | TRBV11-2 | TGTGCCAGCAGCTTAGATCCCTCGAGTACGCAGTATTTT | CASSLDPSSTQYF
TRBJ2-7 | few | - | TRBV20-1 | TGCAGTGCTGCTTCGACGGGGCAAAGTCCGCAGTACTTC | CSAASTGQSPQYF
TRBJ2-6 | few | TRBD1 | TRBV7-6 | TGTGCCAGCAGCTCCGCGTACAGGGGCTCTGGGGCCAACGTCCTGACTTTC | CASSSAYRGSGANVLTF
TRBJ2-1 | - | - | TRBV5-1 | TGCGCCAGCAGCTTTGCCGGGAGCAATGAGCAGTTCTTC | CASSFAGSNEQFF
TRBJ1-1 | few | TRBD1 | TRBV7-3 | TGTGCCAGCAGGACAGGGGCCTCGGGTACTGAAGCTTTCTTT | CASRTGASGTEAFF
TRBJ2-1 | - | - | TRBV7-9 | TGTGCCAGCAGCTCCCTCCGAGATTGGGGGCAGCCCTCCTACAATGAGCAGTTCTTC | CASSSLRDWGQPSYNEQFF
TRBJ1-4 | - | - | TRBV5-1 | TGCGCCAGCAGCTTGGTTGGGGCCCGTGAAAAACTGTTTTTT | CASSLVGAREKLFF
TRBJ2-6 | - | - | TRBV2 | TGTGCCAGCAGGGGGTTGAGGGCCTATGGGGCCAACGTCCTGACTTTC | CASRGLRAYGANVLTF
TRBJ1-5 | - | - | TRBV2 | TGTGCCAGCAGAAGACAGGAAAATCAGCCCCAGCATTTT | CASRRQENQPQHF
TRBJ2-5 | few | TRBD1 | TRBV7-3 | TGTGCCAGCGTCCCGGACATCGGGGTGGGGGACAGCGAAGAGACCCAGTACTTC | CASVPDIGVGDSEETQYF
TRBJ1-2 | - | - | TRBV7-6 | TGTGCCAGTAGCTTAACTGGAGGAGGCAGCGGGACTAACTATGGCTACACCTTC | CASSLTGGGSGTNYGYTF
TRBJ2-4 | - | TRBD2 | TRBV7-9 | TGTGCCAGCAGCTTACTAGCGGGGGCCTTAGCAGACATTCAGTACTTC | CASSLLAGALADIQYF
TRBJ2-1 | - | TRBD2 | TRBV5-1 | TGCGCCAGCACCCCTGGGGGGGTCTACAATGAGCAGTTCTTC | CASTPGGVYNEQFF
TRBJ1-1 | - | - | TRBV29-1 | TGCAGCGTACTACTCCTCAGACGGAACACTGAAGCCTTCTTT | CSVLLLRRNTEAFF
TRBJ1-2 | - | - | TRBV9 | TGTGCCAGCAGCGTAGATTCTGGGACGCGTCTCCGGGGCTACACCTTC | CASSVDSGTRLRGYTF
TRBJ2-1 | once | - | TRBV20-1 | TGCAGTGCCAAGCAGGCTAGTGGATACAATGAGCAGTTCTTC | CSAKQASGYNEQFF
TRBJ1-2 | - | - | TRBV7-3 | TGTGCCAGCAGCACTCCAGGGAACTATGGCTACACCTTC | CASSTPGNYGYTF
TRBJ2-7 | - | TRBD2 | TRBV29-1 | TGCAGCGCGACCGGGACTATTCCCTACGAGCAGTACTTC | CSATGTIPYEQYF
TRBJ1-1 | - | - | TRBV5-1 | TGCGCCAGCAGCTTAATGCAAGAGGGGCCGTCGGCTTTCTTT | CASSLMQEGPSAFF
TRBJ2-1 | - | TRBD2 | TRBV7-9 | TGTGCCAGCAGCCCCCAACTAGCGGGAGCCTACAATGAGCAGTTCTTC | CASSPQLAGAYNEQFF
TRBJ2-1 | few | TRBD2 | TRBV11-3 | TGTGCCAGCAGCAAAACTAGCGGGAGGCTCGATGAGCAGTTCTTC | CASSKTSGRLDEQFF
TRBJ2-3 | - | - | TRBV12-3/TRBV12-4 | TGTGCCAGCAGCTTCGAGTCCCAACGGACGCAGTATTTT | CASSFESQRTQYF
TRBJ1-2 | - | - | TRBV3-1 | TGTGCCGGCAGCCAATTCGGGGCAGGTTATGGCTACACCTTC | CAGSQFGAGYGYTF
TRBJ2-7 | - | - | TRBV5-1 | TGCGCCAGCCACAAGGACCCCTCCTACGAGCAGTACTTC | CASHKDPSYEQYF
TRBJ1-1 | - | - | TRBV6-6 | TGTGCCAGCAGTCCCTCCTTTGGGGGCGGGGGAAGGACTGAAGCTTTCTTT | CASSPSFGGGGRTEAFF
TRBJ1-2 | - | - | TRBV27 | TGTGCCAGCAGTTTATCCGGGACGGGTAACTATGGCTACACCTTC | CASSLSGTGNYGYTF
TRBJ2-5 | - | - | TRBV7-3 | TGTGCCAGCAGCCCCACAATTCAAGAGACCCAGTACTTC | CASSPTIQETQYF
TRBJ2-5 | - | - | TRBV30 | TGTGCCTGGAGTAGGAGCAGTACAGAGACCCAGTACTTC | CAWSRSSTETQYF
TRBJ2-3 | - | - | TRBV20-1 | TGCAGTGCTCGCCGGGACAGGGAGCGACTAGCGGCCCACACAGATGCGCAGTATTTT | CSARRDRERLAAHTDAQYF
TRBJ1-4 | - | TRBD1 | TRBV7-2 | TGTGCCAGCAGCTTAGCCGGGACAGGGGACCGGTTTTTT | CASSLAGTGDRFF
TRBJ2-1 | - | TRBD2 | TRBV5-8 | TGTGCCAGCAGTTTGGAGGGACTACCAGACTACAATGAGCAGTTCTTC | CASSLEGLPDYNEQFF
TRBJ2-7 | few | - | TRBV20-1 | TGCAGTGCTAGGGCCCCGGCGGGCATAGAGCAGTACTTC | CSARAPAGIEQYF
TRBJ2-3 | - | TRBD1 | TRBV7-3 | TGTGCCAGCAGCTTAAAAGGGGGCAATACGCAGTATTTT | CASSLKGGNTQYF